This T cell receptor (beta chain) appears in the sequencing data of a study of T cells in Graves' hyperthyroidism and ophthalmopathy. Points from the study as a whole: Most thyroid-expanded clonotypes above 0.001 were also found in blood.

The germline CDR1 and CDR2 sequences are SGHDT and YYEEEE. The V gene lost 3 bases and the J gene lost 4 bases, with 13 bases spanning the gap. The CDR3 runs to 15 residues. For Graves' hyperthyroidism to be stable, ophthalmopathy could not progress within 18 months. Patients were aged 18 to 65, had disease duration under 2 months, and had newly diagnosed hyperthyroidism. The source material, RNA transcripts, was used to amplify TCR beta CDR3 regions. The TCR CDR3 was amplified in a first-round RT-PCR using the HTBI primer set. TCRdb re-analysed the multiplex PCR reads in MiXCR, keeping a single row per CDR3 protein. The table has 95,000 to 100,000 distinct CDR3 sequences, 51% seen once; the top ten hold less than 30%. In its sample, this clonotype was seen many times. Its target is not known.

Sequences were obtained from blood. This sequence joins TRBV5-6 and TRBJ1-4; no reliable D call. The receptor was isolated from a woman in her 40s with Graves' hyperthyroidism. CDR3 DNA: TGTGCCAGCAGCTCGACGCGGCAGCTTAATGAAAAACTGTTTTTT. Protein: CASSSTRQLNEKLFF.